The clone carrying this TCR beta chain was counted between two and nine times. TCRdb reprocessed the 5' RACE reads with MiXCR, giving one entry per CDR3 protein. This sample has a few hundred thousand distinct CDR3 sequences; about a sixth occur once, and the top ten carry approximately 15%. The entry originates in a study of T cells after yellow fever vaccination. The CDR3 runs to 15 residues. Germline-derived CDR1 and CDR2 are LGHNA and YNFKEQ. The V and J ends lost 1 base and 15 bases respectively, with 22 bases between them. The chain uses TRBV4-2 and TRBJ2-1; maybe TRBD2 (5 bases). The sequence derives from a man between 18 and 35 years old who received the YFV17D yellow fever vaccine. The specimen comprised PBMCs, sampled 4 to 5 days after the first yellow fever vaccination. The DNA for the CDR3 is TGTGCCAGCAGCCAAGTGGAGGTAGACCCTCCCTTTCCGTTCTTC. Protein product: CASSQVEVDPPFPFF.